This T cell receptor (beta chain) was captured by sequencing in a study of blood T cell repertoires in COVID-19 (dated by TCRdb to the early 2020s). Background on the whole study: Samples from collaborators originated in the United States, Italy and Spain and spanned both the acute and convalescent phases of COVID-19. Samples came from the ongoing ImmuneRACE study (first 160 participants) plus 1,254 subjects from 6 global collaborators. The sample metadata nearly always contained a de-identified subject ID, COVID-19 status, age in years and sex. HLA class I and class II types, where available, came from metadata supplied by the sample provider rather than from assay-based typing. The material from the prospective study consisted of cDNA or gDNA derived from T cells, B-cell-depleted T cells, or PBMCs. A freely available public database, intended as a resource for researchers studying the immune response to SARS-CoV-2, is where the repertoires were released. Subjects who had been exposed to COVID-19, were actively infected with it, or had recovered from it provided the deeply sampled blood TCRbeta repertoires that made up the dataset.

A word on this clone: Its antigen target is currently unknown. Base qualities are not at hand, and no much larger clone is one base apart.

CDR1 and CDR2 are read off the germline V gene (reference sequence) as SGHKS and YYEKEE. The CDR3 runs 14 amino acids, cysteine and phenylalanine included. Kept here is only the CDR3 DNA, which spans 42 bases and is read in frame from base 1. Relative to germline, V is missing 5 bases and J is missing 1 base, with 4 bases of the junction outside any gene match. TCRbeta CDR3 regions were amplified from genomic DNA by means of the immunoSEQ Assay, a bias-controlled multiplex PCR. The study's processing was this. The number of nucleated cells in each sample was estimated by amplification of reference gene primers within the assay. To quantify the absolute abundance of each unique TCRbeta CDR3 rearrangement, sequence reads were collapsed and filtered. For each sample, productive Simpson clonality was calculated by taking the square root of Simpson's diversity index across productive rearrangements. TCRdb mirrors the immuneACCESS table, restricted to in-frame sequences. Some clones are absent from its copies; in checked studies, under half trace to an unresolved V gene, and the reason for the others is unknown. That table gives V, J and clone size, and the DNA gave D and trimming. The sample table lists approximately 220,000 clones, roughly 84% of them with a count of one. The top ten clonotypes cover 6.8% of the sample.

On the study overall, not on this receptor specifically: The quantity of clinical and demographic metadata differed by source and by participant and was supplied without curation.

Participants in the prospective study were enrolled through a virtual design, were aged about 18 to 100 years, and lived in approximately 25 United States geographic areas. In the prospective study, participants were assigned to cohorts based on the clinical history participants reported in a screening survey and a study questionnaire. Recovered participants in ImmuneRACE Cohort 3 were defined as having two consecutive negative NP/OP PCR tests, clearance from a healthcare professional, or resolution of symptoms. Mobile phlebotomists in the prospective study collected whole blood, serum and a nasopharyngeal or oropharyngeal swab from every participant. Over an approximately 2-month period, participants in the prospective study had the option of providing additional blood draws and questionnaires. Prospective study blood samples were shipped either frozen or at room temperature before DNA extraction.

This receptor was obtained from a middle-aged woman who had recovered from COVID-19. Sequenced input: PBMCs or T cells enriched from blood (not recorded which). The receptor chain draws on TRBV5-5 and TRBJ2-5; 8 central nucleotides agree with TRBD1. The bases are TGTGCCAGCAGTCCGACAGGGGCCCAAGAGACCCAGTACTTC. The resulting protein is CASSPTGAQETQYF.